The present entry profiles one TCR beta chain with its context. Its antigen is undetermined. The source of the sample is a study of cytomegalovirus exposure and HLA in healthy donors. Study-wide findings and caveats: The authors reported that TCR beta sequences could predict HLA-A and HLA-B alleles. These predictions were accurate for most subjects in the first cohort.

PCR used 60 Vbeta primers and 13 Jbeta primers. Generated by immunoSEQ multiplex PCR, the TCRdb table keeps only in-frame clones and is missing some. The sample lists fewer than 90,000 clones, roughly four fifths occurring once. The CDR3 has 15 residues. V trimming: 3 bases; J trimming: 3 bases; junction bases outside the gene matches: 5. Looked up from germline, CDR1 is SGDLS and CDR2 is YYNGEE. The TCR was taken from a human donor in good health. Sequencing input: PBMCs. The rearrangement uses TRBV9 and TRBJ1-3, with 8 bases that match TRBD1. The CDR3 sequence: CASSDKTGVGNTIYF. The CDR3 bases are TGTGCCAGCAGCGACAAGACAGGGGTTGGAAACACCATATATTTT.